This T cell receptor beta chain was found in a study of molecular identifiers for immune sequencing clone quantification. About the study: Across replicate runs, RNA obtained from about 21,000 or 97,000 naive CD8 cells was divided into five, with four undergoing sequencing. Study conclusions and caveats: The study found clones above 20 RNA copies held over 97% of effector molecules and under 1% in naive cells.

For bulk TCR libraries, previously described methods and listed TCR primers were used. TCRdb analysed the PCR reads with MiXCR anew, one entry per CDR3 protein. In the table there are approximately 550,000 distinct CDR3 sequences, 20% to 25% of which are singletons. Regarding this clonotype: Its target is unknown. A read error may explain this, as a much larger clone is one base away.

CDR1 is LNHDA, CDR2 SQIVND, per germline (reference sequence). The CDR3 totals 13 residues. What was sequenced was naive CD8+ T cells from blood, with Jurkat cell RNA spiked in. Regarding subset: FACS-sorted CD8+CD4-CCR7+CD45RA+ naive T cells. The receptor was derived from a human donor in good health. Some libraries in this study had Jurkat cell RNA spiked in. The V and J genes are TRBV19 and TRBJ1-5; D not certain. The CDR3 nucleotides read TGTGCCAGTAGCATGGCCCCGGGTCAGTCCCAGCATTTT. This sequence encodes CASSMAPGQSQHF.